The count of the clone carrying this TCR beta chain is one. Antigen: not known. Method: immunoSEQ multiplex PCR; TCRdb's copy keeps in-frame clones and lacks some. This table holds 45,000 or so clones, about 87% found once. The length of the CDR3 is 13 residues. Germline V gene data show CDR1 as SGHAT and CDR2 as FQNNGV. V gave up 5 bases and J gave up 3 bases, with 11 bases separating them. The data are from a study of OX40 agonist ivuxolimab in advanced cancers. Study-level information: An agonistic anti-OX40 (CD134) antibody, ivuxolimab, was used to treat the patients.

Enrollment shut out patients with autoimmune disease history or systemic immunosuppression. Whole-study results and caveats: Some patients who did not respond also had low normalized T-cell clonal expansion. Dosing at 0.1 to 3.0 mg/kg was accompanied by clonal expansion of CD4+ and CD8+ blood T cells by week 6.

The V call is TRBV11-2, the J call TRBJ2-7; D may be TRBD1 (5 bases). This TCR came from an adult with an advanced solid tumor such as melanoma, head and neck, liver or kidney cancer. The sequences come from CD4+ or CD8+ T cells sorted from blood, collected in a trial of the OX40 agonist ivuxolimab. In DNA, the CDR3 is TGTGCCAGCAGCCAAGGGGCACACTACGAGCAGTACTTC. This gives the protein CASSQGAHYEQYF.